This T cell receptor (beta chain) derives from a study of pediatric ulcerative colitis (dated by TCRdb to the late 2010s). At the level of the whole study: Among the ulcerative colitis patients, 6 or 7 had pancolitis and two had left-sided colitis, and histology in every patient was consistent with ulcerative colitis. From nine newly diagnosed, treatment-naive pediatric ulcerative colitis patients and a few non-IBD control children, paired blood and rectal samples were collected. Using the Pediatric Ulcerative Colitis Activity Index, a couple of patients were classed as having mild disease, several as having moderate disease and three as having acute severe colitis.

Through the immunoSEQ TRB Survey service, multiplex V and J primers were used to amplify rearranged CDR3 beta regions from genomic DNA. To keep sequencing depth the same across samples, survey-level depth of up to 500,000 reads per sample was applied. Libraries were purified and pooled, and sequencing was performed on Illumina technology. The paper's data handling went like this. immunoSEQ online tools were used for productive clonality, sample overlap, pairwise scatters, CDR3 beta length, V/D/J gene usage and productiveness. Calculated diversity was defined as the number of unique rearrangements divided by total templates, multiplied by 100, and Shannon and Simpson indices were computed as well. Principal component analysis used the R prcomp function and ggbiplot package on Z-score normalized data. Morisita's index was used to quantify blood-rectal clonal overlap within each subject. The clones in this table, taken by TCRdb from immuneACCESS, are in-frame only. Not every clone is retained; where verified, under half of the shortfall comes from an unresolved V gene, and the cause of the rest is unknown. The DNA was the basis for D and trimming; V, J and clone size are from that table. For this sample the table gives about 64,000 clones, of which around 85% were detected only once. The ten largest make up around 3.3% of the sample.

What the work shows at the level of the full study, not this receptor alone: Controls, mild-moderate and acute severe colitis patients were separated by rectal repertoire features, and reduced rectal diversity due to clonal expansions was observed in acute severe colitis. Autologous blood-rectal clonal overlap was significantly higher in ulcerative colitis patients than in controls, suggesting increased T cell trafficking to inflamed tissue. A couple of rectal CDR3 clonotypes were detected in all ulcerative colitis patients and were not detected in any of the controls. Only four individuals were included in the healthy control group, which was small. Because repertoires were derived from total lymphocyte DNA, patterns in rare subsets such as regulatory T cells may not have been reflected. For technical reasons, substantially fewer templates were yielded by the blood samples of two patients, and these blood samples were excluded from blood-rectal overlap analysis.

In regard to this clone: Its antigen has not been determined. The record has no base qualities; no much larger clone is one base away.

Ulcerative colitis patients had received no immunosuppressive medication before the diagnostic colonoscopy. Blood was sampled at the time of the colonoscopy. The Wizard kit (Promega) was used to extract genomic DNA from both blood and intestinal samples. V is cut by 0 bases and J by 0 bases, and the space between the germline ends is 10 bases. From the cysteine through the phenylalanine, the CDR3 covers 16 amino acids. Just CDR3 DNA is preserved here, 48 bases in frame from base 1. CDR1 and CDR2 are read off the germline V gene as LGHNA and YSLEER. The source material was blood. The V and J segments used are TRBV4-3 and TRBJ2-3; D gene: possibly TRBD2, on 5 matching bases. The TCR originated in a boy aged 10-17 years with severe ulcerative colitis. CDR3 reads: CASSQDLARSTDTQYF. The sequence in DNA is TGCGCCAGCAGCCAAGACTTAGCGAGAAGCACAGATACGCAGTATTTT.